This TCR beta chain was profiled in a study of control samples from healthy donors and cancer patients. The germline CDR1 and CDR2 sequences are SGDLS and YYNGEE. The CDR3 sequence is 14 residues long. Trimming shortened V by 0 bases and J by 5 bases, and 12 bases separated the two germline ends. Here immunoSEQ multiplex PCR was the method, and the copy in TCRdb shows in-frame clones only, minus some. This table holds about 86,000 clones, around 94% found once. V gene TRBV9 combines with J gene TRBJ2-7; TRBD1 or TRBD2 may be the D gene (5 bases each). The sequenced sample was blood. The clonotype originates from a woman aged 18 to 35 in good health. Written as DNA, the CDR3 is TGTGCCAGCAGCGTAGGTCACGGGGCAGACGAGCAGTACTTC. It yields the protein CASSVGHGADEQYF. Looking up the rest from reference TRBV9 and TRBJ2-7 gives the full variable domain: DSGVTQTPKHLITATGQRVTLRCSPRSGDLSVYWYQQSLDQGLQFLIQYYNGEERAKGNILERFSAQQFPDLHSELNLSSLELGDSALYFCASSVGHGADEQYFGPGTRLTVT.